Listed below are T cell receptor beta chains from one sample, sequenced in a study of shared clonotypes between healthy human individuals. Clones were sequenced by immunoSEQ multiplex PCR, and TCRdb holds only the in-frame ones, with some missing. The sample has about 1.5 million clones, roughly 98% seen once. Sequencing used naive CD4+ T cells sorted from blood. The source of these receptors is a man younger than 45 in good health. CDR3s include the opening cysteine and the closing phenylalanine or tryptophan. Fields, in order: V gene, clone size, D gene, J gene, CDR3 protein, CDR3 DNA. A D gene is named only where the DNA matches it firmly. The size of a clone is reported for some rows only, either as once, few or many, or as a class for expanded clones.

v_call: TRBV18
clone_size: NA
d_call: NA
j_call: TRBJ2-1
cdr3_aa: CASSDGTLGYNEQFF
cdr3_nt: TGTGCCAGCTCGGACGGGACCCTAGGATACAATGAGCAGTTCTTC

v_call: TRBV4-1
clone_size: NA
d_call: TRBD1
j_call: TRBJ1-2
cdr3_aa: CASSQPGQGDGYTF
cdr3_nt: TGCGCCAGCAGCCAGCCGGGACAGGGCGATGGCTACACCTTC

v_call: TRBV11-3
clone_size: NA
d_call: TRBD2
j_call: TRBJ2-5
cdr3_aa: CASSQGLARTLIQETQYF
cdr3_nt: TGTGCCAGCAGCCAAGGACTAGCCAGGACCCTTATTCAAGAGACCCAGTACTTC

v_call: TRBV14
clone_size: NA
d_call: TRBD2
j_call: TRBJ2-2
cdr3_aa: CASSQDSGSWDAGELFF
cdr3_nt: TGTGCCAGCAGCCAGGATAGCGGGAGCTGGGACGCCGGGGAGCTGTTTTTT

v_call: TRBV10-3
clone_size: NA
d_call: NA
j_call: TRBJ2-2
cdr3_aa: CAISGGDTNTGELFF
cdr3_nt: TGTGCCATCAGTGGAGGGGACACTAACACCGGGGAGCTGTTTTTT

v_call: TRBV6-6
clone_size: once
d_call: NA
j_call: TRBJ2-5
cdr3_aa: CASSIQVRETQYF
cdr3_nt: TGTGCCAGCAGTATACAGGTCCGGGAGACCCAGTACTTC

v_call: TRBV5-1
clone_size: NA
d_call: TRBD1
j_call: TRBJ2-1
cdr3_aa: CASSSTGGARNEQFF
cdr3_nt: TGCGCCAGCAGTTCTACAGGGGGCGCAAGGAATGAGCAGTTCTTC

v_call: TRBV7-2
clone_size: NA
d_call: TRBD2
j_call: TRBJ2-2
cdr3_aa: CASSLAGRATGELFF
cdr3_nt: TGTGCCAGCAGCTTAGCCGGGAGGGCCACCGGGGAGCTGTTTTTT

v_call: TRBV7-9
clone_size: NA
d_call: NA
j_call: TRBJ1-4
cdr3_aa: CASSRQLTNEKLFF
cdr3_nt: TGTGCCAGCAGCCGACAGTTAACTAATGAAAAACTGTTTTTT

v_call: TRBV28
clone_size: NA
d_call: TRBD2
j_call: TRBJ2-7
cdr3_aa: CASSLPGLAGVHEQYF
cdr3_nt: TGTGCCAGCAGTCTTCCCGGGCTAGCGGGAGTCCACGAGCAGTACTTC